The present T cell receptor beta chain was sequenced within a study of T cells in Graves' hyperthyroidism and ophthalmopathy. This CDR3 region has 13 residues. V lost 2 bases to trimming and J lost 5 bases, with 8 bases between them. The germline gives CDR1 KGHDR, CDR2 SFDVKD. Using RNA transcripts as the source, TCR beta CDR3 regions were amplified. HTBI primers were the set used in a first-round RT-PCR of the TCR CDR3. TCRdb ran MiXCR on the multiplex PCR reads and lists one entry per CDR3 protein. This table holds around 35,000 distinct CDR3 sequences, 40% to 65% found once. The sequencing sample was made of blood. The chain combines TRBV24-1 with TRBJ1-1, with D unresolved. The receptor comes from a woman aged 40 to 49 with Graves' ophthalmopathy. The CDR3 DNA sequence: TGTGCCACCAGTGATTATGGGGTTACTGAAGCTTTCTTT. This sequence encodes CATSDYGVTEAFF.